This T cell receptor (beta chain) was documented in a study of T cell responses to AZD1222 COVID-19 vaccine. The data were produced by immunoSEQ multiplex PCR, yet TCRdb's version contains in-frame clones alone and is incomplete. Of roughly 51,000 clones in the sample, 70% to 90% were seen once. A remark on this clone: As yet, its antigen is unknown.

The junction had 8 bases not matched to a gene; V was cut back by 3 bases and J by 7 bases. This CDR3 is built from 15 residues. Germline loops: CDR1 MDHEN, CDR2 SYDVKM. Study results and limitations: White British people made up most donors, females outnumbered males, and clonal diversity was possibly underestimated. Scientists sampled the repertoires only once the peak T cell response had passed. Seropositive status at baseline applied to only six AZD1222 recipients. As reported, nearly half of all spike-specific TCRs target variant regions that are unmutated.

The V and J genes are TRBV28 and TRBJ1-4, with 7 bases aligning to TRBD1. This TCR derives from an adult who received the AZD1222 COVID-19 vaccine. Sequencing was performed on peripheral blood, taken 28 days after the second AZD1222 dose. As DNA, the CDR3 is TGTGCCAGCAGTTTCTCCGGGACAGAGTTTGAAAAACTGTTTTTT. It specifies CASSFSGTEFEKLFF.